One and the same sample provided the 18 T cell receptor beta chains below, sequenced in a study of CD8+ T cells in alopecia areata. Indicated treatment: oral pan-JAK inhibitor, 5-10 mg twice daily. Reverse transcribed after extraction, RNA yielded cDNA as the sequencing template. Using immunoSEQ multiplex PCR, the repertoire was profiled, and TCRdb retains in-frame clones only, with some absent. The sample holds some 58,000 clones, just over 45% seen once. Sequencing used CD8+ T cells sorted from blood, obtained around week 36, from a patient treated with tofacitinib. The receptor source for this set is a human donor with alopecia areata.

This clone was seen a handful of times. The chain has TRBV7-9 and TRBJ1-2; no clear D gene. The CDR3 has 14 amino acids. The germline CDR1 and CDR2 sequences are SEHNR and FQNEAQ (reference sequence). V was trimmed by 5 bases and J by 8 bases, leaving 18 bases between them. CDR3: CASSPLQLATGYTF. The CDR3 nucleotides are TGTGCCAGCAGCCCCCTCCAGTTAGCGACGGGCTACACCTTC.

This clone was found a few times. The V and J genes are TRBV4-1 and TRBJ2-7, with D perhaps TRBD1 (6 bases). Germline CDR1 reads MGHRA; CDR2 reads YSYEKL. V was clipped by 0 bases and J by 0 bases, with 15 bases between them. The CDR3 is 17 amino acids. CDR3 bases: TGCGCCAGCAGCCAAGAGGGGTCAGGGGCCAACTCCTACGAGCAGTACTTC. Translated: CASSQEGSGANSYEQYF.

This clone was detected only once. As DNA, the CDR3 is TGTGCCAGCAGCCCGCCCCACAGGGATGGATCCTACGAGCAGTACTTC. The encoded protein is CASSPPHRDGSYEQYF. This chain joins TRBV6-6 and TRBJ2-7; D may be TRBD1 (6 bases). This CDR3 is 16 amino acids long. CDR1 and CDR2 (germline): MNHNY, SVGAGI (reference sequence). V lost 6 bases and J 1 base, leaving 19 bases between the germline ends.

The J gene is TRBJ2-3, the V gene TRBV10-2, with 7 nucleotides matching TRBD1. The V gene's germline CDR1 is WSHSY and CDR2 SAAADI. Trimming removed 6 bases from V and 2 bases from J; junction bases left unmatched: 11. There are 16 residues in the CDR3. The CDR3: CASSPIGTEDTDTQYF. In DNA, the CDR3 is TGCGCCAGCAGCCCCATCGGGACAGAAGACACAGATACGCAGTATTTT.

CDR3 in amino acids: CSVGTGSTDTQYF. DNA of the CDR3: TGCAGCGTTGGGACGGGAAGCACAGATACGCAGTATTTT. J is TRBJ2-3 and V is TRBV29-1, with D tentatively TRBD2 (5 bases). Trimming removed 4 bases at V and 0 bases at J, with 8 bases between. The CDR3 has 13 amino acids. Germline V lookup: CDR1 SQVTM, CDR2 ANQGSEA.

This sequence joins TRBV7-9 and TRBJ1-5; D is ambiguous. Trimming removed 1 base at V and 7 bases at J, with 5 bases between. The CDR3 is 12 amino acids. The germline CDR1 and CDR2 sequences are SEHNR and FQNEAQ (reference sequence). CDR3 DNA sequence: TGTGCCAGCAGCTTAGGCAGCCAGCCCCAGCATTTT. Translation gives CASSLGSQPQHF. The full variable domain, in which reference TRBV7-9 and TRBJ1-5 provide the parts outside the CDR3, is DTGVSQNPRHKITKRGQNVTFRCDPISEHNRLYWYRQTLGQGPEFLTYFQNEAQLEKSRLLSDRFSAERPKGSFSTLEIQRTEQGDSAMYLCASSLGSQPQHFGDGTRLSIL.

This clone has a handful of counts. CDR3 residues: CASSLGTRNYGYTF. The DNA for the CDR3 is TGTGCCAGCAGCTTAGGGACAAGGAACTATGGCTACACCTTC. This chain connects TRBV7-9 to TRBJ1-2, with D tentatively TRBD1 (5 bases). The CDR3 spans 14 residues. Germline V CDR1 and CDR2: SEHNR, FQNEAQ (reference sequence). Between the trimmed V and J ends, which lost 1 base and 2 bases, there was a span of 8 bases. Full variable domain (rest looked up from reference TRBV7-9 and TRBJ1-2): DTGVSQNPRHKITKRGQNVTFRCDPISEHNRLYWYRQTLGQGPEFLTYFQNEAQLEKSRLLSDRFSAERPKGSFSTLEIQRTEQGDSAMYLCASSLGTRNYGYTFGSGTRLTVV.

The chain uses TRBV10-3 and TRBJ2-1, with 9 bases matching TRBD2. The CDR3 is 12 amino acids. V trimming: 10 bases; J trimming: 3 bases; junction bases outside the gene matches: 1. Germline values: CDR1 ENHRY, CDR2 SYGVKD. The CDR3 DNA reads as TGTGCCACTAGCGGGGACTACAATGAGCAGTTCTTC. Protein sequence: CATSGDYNEQFF.

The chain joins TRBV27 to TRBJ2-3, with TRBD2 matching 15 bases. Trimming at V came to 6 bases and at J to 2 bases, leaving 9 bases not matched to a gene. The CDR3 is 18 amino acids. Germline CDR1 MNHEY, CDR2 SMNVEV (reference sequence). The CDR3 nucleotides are TGTGCCAGCAGCTCCGGACTAGCGGGAGGGCCGTACACAGATACGCAGTATTTT. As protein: CASSSGLAGGPYTDTQYF.

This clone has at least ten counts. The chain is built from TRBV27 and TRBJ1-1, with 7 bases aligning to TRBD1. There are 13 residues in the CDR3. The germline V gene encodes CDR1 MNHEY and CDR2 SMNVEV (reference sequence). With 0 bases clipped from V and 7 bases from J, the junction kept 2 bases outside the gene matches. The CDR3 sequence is CASSLSGQFEAFF. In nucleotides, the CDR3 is TGTGCCAGCAGTTTATCGGGACAGTTTGAAGCTTTCTTT.

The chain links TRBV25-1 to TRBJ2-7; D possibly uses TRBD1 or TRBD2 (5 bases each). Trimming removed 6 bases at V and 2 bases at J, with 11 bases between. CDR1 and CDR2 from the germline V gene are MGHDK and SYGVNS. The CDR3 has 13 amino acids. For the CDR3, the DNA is TGTGCCAGCAGCGGGACGGTTACCTACGAGCAGTACTTC. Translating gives CASSGTVTYEQYF.

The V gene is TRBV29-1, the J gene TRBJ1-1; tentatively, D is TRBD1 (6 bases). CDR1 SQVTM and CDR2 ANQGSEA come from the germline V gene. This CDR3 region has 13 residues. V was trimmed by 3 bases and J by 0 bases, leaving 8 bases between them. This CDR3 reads CSVDRGMNTEAFF. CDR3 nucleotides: TGCAGCGTTGATAGGGGGATGAACACTGAAGCTTTCTTT.

CDR3 sequence (DNA): TGTGCCAGCAGCGCGGAAACCGGGACAGGCGGGACTAACTATGGCTACACCTTC. Protein sequence: CASSAETGTGGTNYGYTF. The J gene is TRBJ1-2, the V gene TRBV9, with 8 nucleotides matching TRBD1. Germline lookup yields CDR1 SGDLS and CDR2 YYNGEE. The trim removed 3 bases at V and 0 bases at J, leaving 13 bases unmatched. The CDR3 runs to 18 residues.

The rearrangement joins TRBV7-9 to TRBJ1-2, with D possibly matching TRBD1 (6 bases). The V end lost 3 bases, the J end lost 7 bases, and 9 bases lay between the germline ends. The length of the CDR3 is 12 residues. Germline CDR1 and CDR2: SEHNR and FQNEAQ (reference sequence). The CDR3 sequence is CASSLGHGGYTF. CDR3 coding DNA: TGTGCCAGCAGCTTGGGACACGGTGGCTACACCTTC. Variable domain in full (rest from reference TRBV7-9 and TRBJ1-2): DTGVSQNPRHKITKRGQNVTFRCDPISEHNRLYWYRQTLGQGPEFLTYFQNEAQLEKSRLLSDRFSAERPKGSFSTLEIQRTEQGDSAMYLCASSLGHGGYTFGSGTRLTVV.

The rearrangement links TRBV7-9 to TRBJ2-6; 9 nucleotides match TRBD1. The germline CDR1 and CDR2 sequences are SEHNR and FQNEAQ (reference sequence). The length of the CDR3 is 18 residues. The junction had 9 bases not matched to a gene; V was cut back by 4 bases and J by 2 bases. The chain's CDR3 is CASSSWDRAQTGANVLTF. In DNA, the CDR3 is TGTGCCAGCAGCTCGTGGGACAGGGCACAAACTGGGGCCAACGTCCTGACTTTC.

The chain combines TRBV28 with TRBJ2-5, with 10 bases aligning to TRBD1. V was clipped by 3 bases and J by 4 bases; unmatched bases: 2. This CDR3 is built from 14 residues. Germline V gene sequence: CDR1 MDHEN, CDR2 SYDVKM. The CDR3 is CASSFRDRGETQYF. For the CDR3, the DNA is TGTGCCAGCAGTTTCCGGGACAGGGGAGAGACCCAGTACTTC.

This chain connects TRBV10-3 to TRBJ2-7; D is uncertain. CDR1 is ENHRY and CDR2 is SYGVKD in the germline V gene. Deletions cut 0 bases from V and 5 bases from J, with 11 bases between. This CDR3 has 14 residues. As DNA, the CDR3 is TGTGCCATCAGTGAGTCGACTGAACGGGACGAGCAGTACTTC. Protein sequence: CAISESTERDEQYF.

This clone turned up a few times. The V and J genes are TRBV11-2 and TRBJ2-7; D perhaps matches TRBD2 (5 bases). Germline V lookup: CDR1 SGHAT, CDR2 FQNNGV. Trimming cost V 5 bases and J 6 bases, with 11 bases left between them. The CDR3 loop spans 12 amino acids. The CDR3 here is CASSAGLLEQYF. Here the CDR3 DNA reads TGTGCCAGCAGCGCCGGACTTCTCGAGCAGTACTTC.